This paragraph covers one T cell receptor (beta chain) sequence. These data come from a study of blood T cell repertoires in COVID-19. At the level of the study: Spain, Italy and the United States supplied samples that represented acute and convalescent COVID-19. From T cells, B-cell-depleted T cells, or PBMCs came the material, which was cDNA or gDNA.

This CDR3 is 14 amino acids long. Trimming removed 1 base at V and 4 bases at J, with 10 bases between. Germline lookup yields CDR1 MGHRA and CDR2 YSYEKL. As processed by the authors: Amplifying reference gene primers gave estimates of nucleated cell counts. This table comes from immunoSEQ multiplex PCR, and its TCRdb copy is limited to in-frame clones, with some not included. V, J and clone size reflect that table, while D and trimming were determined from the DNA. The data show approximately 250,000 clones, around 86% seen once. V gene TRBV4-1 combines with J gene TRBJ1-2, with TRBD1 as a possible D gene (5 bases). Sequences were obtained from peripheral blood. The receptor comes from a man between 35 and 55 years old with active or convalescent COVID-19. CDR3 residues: CASSQGQGAYGYTF. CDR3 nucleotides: TGCGCCAGCAGCCAAGGGCAGGGTGCCTATGGCTACACCTTC.